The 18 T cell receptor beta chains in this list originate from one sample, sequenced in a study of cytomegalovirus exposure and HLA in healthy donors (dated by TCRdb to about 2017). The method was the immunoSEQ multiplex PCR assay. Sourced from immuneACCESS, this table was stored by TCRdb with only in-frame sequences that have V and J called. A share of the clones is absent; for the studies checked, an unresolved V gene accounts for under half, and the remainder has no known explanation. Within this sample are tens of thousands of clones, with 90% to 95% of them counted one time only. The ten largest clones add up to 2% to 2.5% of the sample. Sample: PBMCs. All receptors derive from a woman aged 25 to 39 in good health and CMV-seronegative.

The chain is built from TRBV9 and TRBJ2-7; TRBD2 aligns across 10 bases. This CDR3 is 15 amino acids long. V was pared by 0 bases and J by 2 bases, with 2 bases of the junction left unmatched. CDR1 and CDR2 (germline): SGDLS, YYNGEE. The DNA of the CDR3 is TGTGCCAGCAGCGTAGCTAGCGGGAGCACCTACGAGCAGTACTTC. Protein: CASSVASGSTYEQYF.

For the CDR3, the DNA is TGTGCCAGCAGTTTTACAGGGGGAACTAATGAAAAACTGTTTTTT. Translated: CASSFTGGTNEKLFF. The chain couples TRBV28 to TRBJ1-4; 8 bases align to TRBD1. The CDR3 loop spans 15 amino acids. Germline V gene data show CDR1 as MDHEN and CDR2 as SYDVKM. The trim removed 3 bases at V and 1 base at J, leaving 1 base unmatched.

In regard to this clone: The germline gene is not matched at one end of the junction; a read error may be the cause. The CDR3 is CASSVALGRTDTQYF. CDR3 bases: TGTGCCAGCAGCGTAGCACTTGGGCGCACAGATACGCAGTATTTT. The chain links TRBV7-8 to TRBJ2-3; no firm D call. The CDR3 contains 15 residues. The germline gives CDR1 SGHVS, CDR2 FQNEAQ. The full variable domain, with the rest looked up from reference TRBV7-8 and TRBJ2-3, is GAGVSQSPRYKVAKRGQDVALRCDPISGHVSLFWYQQALGQGPEFLTYFQNEAQLDKSGLPSDRFFAERPEGSVSTLKIQRTQQEDSAVYLCASSVALGRTDTQYFGPGTRLTVL.

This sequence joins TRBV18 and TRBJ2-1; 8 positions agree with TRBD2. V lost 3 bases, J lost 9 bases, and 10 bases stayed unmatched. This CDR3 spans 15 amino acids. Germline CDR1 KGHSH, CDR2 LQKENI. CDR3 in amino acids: CASSPPGGGEGEQFF. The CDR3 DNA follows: TGTGCCAGCTCACCCCCCGGGGGGGGAGAGGGTGAGCAGTTCTTC.

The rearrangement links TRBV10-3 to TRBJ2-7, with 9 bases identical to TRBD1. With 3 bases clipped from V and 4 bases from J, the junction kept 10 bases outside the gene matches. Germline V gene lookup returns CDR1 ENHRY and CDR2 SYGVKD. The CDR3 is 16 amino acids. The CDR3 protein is CAISEGVGQGGYEQYF. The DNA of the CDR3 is TGTGCCATCAGTGAAGGGGTGGGACAGGGAGGTTACGAGCAGTACTTC.

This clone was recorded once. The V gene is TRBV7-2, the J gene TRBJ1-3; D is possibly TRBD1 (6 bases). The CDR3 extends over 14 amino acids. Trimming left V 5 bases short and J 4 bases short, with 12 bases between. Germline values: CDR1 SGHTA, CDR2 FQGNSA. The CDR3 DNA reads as TGTGCCAGCAGCGCCCAGGGGTCCGGAAACACCATATATTTT. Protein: CASSAQGSGNTIYF.

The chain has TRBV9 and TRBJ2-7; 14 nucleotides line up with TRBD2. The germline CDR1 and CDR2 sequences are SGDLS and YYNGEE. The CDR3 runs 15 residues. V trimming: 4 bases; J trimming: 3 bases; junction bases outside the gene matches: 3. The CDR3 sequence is CASSRTSGGNYEQYF. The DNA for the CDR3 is TGTGCCAGCAGCCGGACTAGCGGGGGGAACTACGAGCAGTACTTC.

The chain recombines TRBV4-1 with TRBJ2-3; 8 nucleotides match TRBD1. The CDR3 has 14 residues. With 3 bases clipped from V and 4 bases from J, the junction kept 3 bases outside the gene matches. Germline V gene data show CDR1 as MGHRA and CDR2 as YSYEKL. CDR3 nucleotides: TGCGCCAGCAGCCACCTCAGGGGGCCAGATACGCAGTATTTT. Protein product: CASSHLRGPDTQYF.

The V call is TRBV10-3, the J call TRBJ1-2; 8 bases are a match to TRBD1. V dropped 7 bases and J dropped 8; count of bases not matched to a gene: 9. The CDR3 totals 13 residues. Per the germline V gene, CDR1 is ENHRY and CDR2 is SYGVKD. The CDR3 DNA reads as TGTGCCATCATCCCAGGACAGGGCCAGGGCTACACCTTC. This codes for CAIIPGQGQGYTF.

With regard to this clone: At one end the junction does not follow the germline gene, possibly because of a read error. The CDR3 protein is CASSSQPDGEQYF. The DNA of the CDR3 is TGTGCTAGCAGCTCCCAGCCCGACGGGGAGCAGTACTTC. The V gene is TRBV7-7, the J gene TRBJ2-7; D is ambiguous. This CDR3 is 13 amino acids long. Per germline, CDR1 SSHAT and CDR2 FNYEAQ (reference sequence).

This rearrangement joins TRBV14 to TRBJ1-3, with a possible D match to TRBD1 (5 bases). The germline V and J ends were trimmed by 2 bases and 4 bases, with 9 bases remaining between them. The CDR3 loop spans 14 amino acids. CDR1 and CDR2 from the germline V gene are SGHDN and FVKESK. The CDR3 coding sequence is TGTGCCAGCAGCCAAACGGGGGAGGGAAACACCATATATTTT. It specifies CASSQTGEGNTIYF.

CDR3 DNA sequence: TGTGCCAGCATTAGACAGGGAACCACTAATGAAAAACTGTTTTTT. This sequence encodes CASIRQGTTNEKLFF. The gene calls are TRBV2 and TRBJ1-4; 7 bases map to TRBD1. The germline CDR1 and CDR2 sequences are SNHLY and FYNNEI. J gave up 2 bases and V 7 bases, and 7 bases lay outside the gene matches. This CDR3 is 15 amino acids long.

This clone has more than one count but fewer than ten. The CDR3 loop is CATAAGNEQFF. The CDR3 nucleotides read TGTGCCACCGCAGCGGGGAATGAGCAGTTCTTC. This chain uses TRBV19 with TRBJ2-1, with 7 bases fitting TRBD2. Per germline, CDR1 LNHDA and CDR2 SQIVND (reference sequence). This CDR3 has 11 amino acids. Unmatched junction bases numbered 4, after V lost 10 bases and J lost 7 bases.

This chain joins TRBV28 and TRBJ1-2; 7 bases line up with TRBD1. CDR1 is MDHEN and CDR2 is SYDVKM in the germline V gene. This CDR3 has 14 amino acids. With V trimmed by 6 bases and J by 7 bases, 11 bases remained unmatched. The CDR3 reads CASRNGGTGVGYTF. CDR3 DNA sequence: TGTGCCAGCAGGAATGGTGGTACAGGGGTTGGCTACACCTTC.

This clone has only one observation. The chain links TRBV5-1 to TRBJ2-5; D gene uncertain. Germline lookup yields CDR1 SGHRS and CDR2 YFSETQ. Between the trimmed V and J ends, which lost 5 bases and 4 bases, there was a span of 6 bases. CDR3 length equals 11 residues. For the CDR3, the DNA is TGCGCCAGCAGGATCAGAGAGACCCAGTACTTC. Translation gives CASRIRETQYF.

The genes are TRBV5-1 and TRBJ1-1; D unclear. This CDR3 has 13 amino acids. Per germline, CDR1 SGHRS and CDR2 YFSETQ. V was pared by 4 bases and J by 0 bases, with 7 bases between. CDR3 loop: CASSPVMNTEAFF. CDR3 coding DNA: TGCGCCAGCAGCCCAGTCATGAACACTGAAGCTTTCTTT.

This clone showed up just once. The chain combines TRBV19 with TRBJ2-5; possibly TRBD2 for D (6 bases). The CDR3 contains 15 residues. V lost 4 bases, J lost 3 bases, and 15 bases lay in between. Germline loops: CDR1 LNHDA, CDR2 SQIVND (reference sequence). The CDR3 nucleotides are TGTGCCAGTAGTAGTGGGGCGGGGACTGAAGAGACCCAGTACTTC. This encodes CASSSGAGTEETQYF. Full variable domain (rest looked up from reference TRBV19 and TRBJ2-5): DGGITQSPKYLFRKEGQNVTLSCEQNLNHDAMYWYRQDPGQGLRLIYYSQIVNDFQKGDIAEGYSVSREKKESFPLTVTSAQKNPTAFYLCASSSGAGTEETQYFGPGTRLLVL.

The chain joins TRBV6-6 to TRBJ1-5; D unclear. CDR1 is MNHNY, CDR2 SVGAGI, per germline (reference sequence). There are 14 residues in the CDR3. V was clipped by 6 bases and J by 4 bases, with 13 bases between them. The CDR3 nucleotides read TGTGCCAGCAGCCCCCGGCGCGGGAATCAGCCCCAGCATTTT. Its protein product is CASSPRRGNQPQHF.